These 20 T cell receptor beta chains originate from one sample sequenced in a study of T cells in tumors after PD-1 blockade. The data were produced by immunoSEQ multiplex PCR, yet TCRdb's version contains in-frame clones alone and is incomplete. Of about 34,000 clones listed, roughly 73% were seen once; the top ten hold about two fifths. The source material was PBMCs, sampled after anti-PD-1 treatment. The source is a human donor with basal cell carcinoma.

This rearrangement joins TRBV7-8 to TRBJ2-1, with TRBD2 identical over 10 bases. This CDR3 has 14 residues. Germline-derived CDR1 and CDR2 are SGHVS and FQNEAQ. With 0 bases clipped from V and 12 bases from J, the junction kept 5 bases outside the gene matches. The chain's CDR3 is CASSLAWSGRGQFF. In DNA, the CDR3 is TGTGCCAGCAGCTTAGCGTGGAGCGGGAGGGGGCAGTTCTTC.

The rearrangement uses TRBV7-2 and TRBJ1-2; no clear D. The germline V and J ends were trimmed by 1 base and 4 bases, with 13 bases remaining between them. The CDR3 spans 15 residues. Germline V CDR1 and CDR2: SGHTA, FQGNSA. The CDR3 nucleotides are TGTGCCAGCAGCTTAGACGAAGGTTTTGGCTATGGCTACACCTTC. It specifies CASSLDEGFGYGYTF.

The rearrangement joins TRBV3-1 (or the pseudogene TRBV3-2) to TRBJ2-1, with D unclear. This CDR3 region has 12 residues. The V gene lost 2 bases and the J gene lost 16 bases, with 15 bases spanning the gap. Germline loops: CDR1 LGHDT, CDR2 YNNKEL (reference sequence). This CDR3 is CASSQNRDKFFF. The CDR3, as DNA: TGTGCCAGCAGCCAAAATAGAGATAAATTCTTCTTC.

This chain links TRBV7-6 with TRBJ1-6; TRBD1 aligns across 8 bases. Germline-derived CDR1 and CDR2 are SGHVS and FNYEAQ. The CDR3 contains 14 residues. The J segment lost 9 bases and the V segment lost 5 bases, leaving 6 bases of the junction unmatched. The CDR3 protein is CASSPGTGGSPLHF. In DNA, the CDR3 is TGTGCCAGCAGCCCCGGGACAGGTGGTTCACCCCTCCACTTT.

The chain uses TRBV2 and TRBJ1-4; maybe TRBD1 (6 bases). The CDR3 runs 14 residues. Looked up from germline, CDR1 is SNHLY and CDR2 is FYNNEI. Trimming shortened V by 4 bases and J by 7 bases, and 13 bases separated the two germline ends. In DNA form, the CDR3 reads TGTGCCAGCAGTGGGCCAGGGGCGGGTGAAAAACTGTTTTTT. It yields the protein CASSGPGAGEKLFF.

The rearrangement joins TRBV5-1 to TRBJ1-4; a weak D match, TRBD1 (6 bases). Germline V gene sequence: CDR1 SGHRS, CDR2 YFSETQ. The CDR3 loop spans 16 amino acids. The germline V and J ends were trimmed by 4 bases and 8 bases, with 21 bases remaining between them. The CDR3 DNA is TGCGCCAGCAGCACACAGGGTTCCGGAGCTGGAGAAAAACTGTTTTTT. As protein: CASSTQGSGAGEKLFF. The variable domain in full, completed from reference TRBV5-1 and TRBJ1-4, reads KAGVTQTPRYLIKTRGQQVTLSCSPISGHRSVSWYQQTPGQGLQFLFEYFSETQRNKGNFPGRFSGRQFSNSRSEMNVSTLELGDSALYLCASSTQGSGAGEKLFFGSGTQLSVL.

The gene calls are TRBV27 and TRBJ2-3; TRBD2 aligns across 11 bases. The CDR3 runs 18 residues. Germline values: CDR1 MNHEY, CDR2 SMNVEV (reference sequence). The V segment lost 0 bases and the J segment 5 bases; nucleotides outside the gene matches: 10. This chain's CDR3 is CASSLSSRGLAGGDTQYF. The CDR3 nucleotides read TGTGCCAGCAGTTTATCGAGCAGGGGGCTAGCGGGGGGAGATACGCAGTATTTT.

On this clone itself: Distinct nucleotide sequences in the sample also encode this CDR3. The chain uses TRBV30 and TRBJ1-3; D uncertain. Germline CDR1 reads GTSNPN; CDR2 reads SVGIG (reference sequence). This CDR3 is built from 13 residues. The V and J ends lost 0 bases and 0 bases respectively, with 3 bases between them. The CDR3 loop is CAWSVNSGNTIYF. In nucleotides, the CDR3 is TGTGCCTGGAGTGTTAACTCTGGAAACACCATATATTTT.

This clone was detected a few times. The chain carries TRBV15 and TRBJ1-2; D is perhaps TRBD1 (6 bases). Per the germline V gene, CDR1 is LNHNV and CDR2 is YYDKDF (reference sequence). Trimming left V 3 bases short and J 6 bases short, with 17 bases between. CDR3 size: 15 residues. CDR3 in amino acids: CATSRGGGGFDGYTF. The CDR3 DNA reads TGTGCCACCAGCAGGGGCGGGGGCGGGTTCGATGGCTACACCTTC.

The J gene is TRBJ2-1, the V gene TRBV20-1; D call uncertain. The CDR3 consists of 10 residues. Germline values: CDR1 DFQATT, CDR2 SNEGSKA (reference sequence). The V gene lost 5 bases and the J gene lost 8 bases, with 7 bases spanning the gap. The CDR3 spells CSAAADEQFF. DNA for the CDR3: TGCAGTGCTGCTGCTGATGAGCAGTTCTTC.

As concerns this clone: One junction end disagrees with the germline gene, perhaps due to a read error. CDR3 coding DNA: TGTGCCAGCAGCTTAGGAAACCGGGACAGGGGACATTTT. Its protein is CASSLGNRDRGHF. This rearrangement joins TRBV7-2 to TRBJ1-3, with 10 bases that match TRBD1. The CDR3 has 13 amino acids. Germline assignment: CDR1 SGHTA and CDR2 FQGNSA.

The chain carries TRBV18 and TRBJ2-3, with TRBD2 matching 10 bases. The germline V gene has CDR1 KGHSH and CDR2 LQKENI. The V segment lost 6 bases and the J segment 5 bases; nucleotides outside the gene matches: 5. This CDR3 has 14 amino acids. CDR3 region: CASSPSGGEDTQYF. Written as DNA, the CDR3 is TGTGCCAGCTCCCCTAGCGGGGGTGAAGATACGCAGTATTTT.

There are many counts of this clone. J is TRBJ2-1 and V is TRBV14; 8 bases line up with TRBD1. With 1 base clipped from V and 9 bases from J, the junction kept 8 bases outside the gene matches. The CDR3 runs to 15 residues. The germline CDR1 and CDR2 sequences are SGHDN and FVKESK. The CDR3 region has the DNA TGTGCCAGCAGCCAAGTGTCAGGGGGCATCGGTGAGCAGTTCTTC. It is translated as CASSQVSGGIGEQFF.

CDR3 DNA: TGTGCCAGCAGTTCCCAAAGCGGGAGGAGGTCAGATACGCAGTATTTT. The encoded protein is CASSSQSGRRSDTQYF. V usage is TRBV6-2 or TRBV6-3 and J usage is TRBJ2-3; TRBD2 agrees at 9 bases. Germline CDR1 and CDR2: MNHEY and SVGEGT. With V trimmed by 4 bases and J by 4 bases, 9 bases remained unmatched. This CDR3 has 16 amino acids.

The chain combines TRBV18 with TRBJ2-7; no clear D gene. Germline CDR1 is KGHSH and CDR2 is LQKENI. The CDR3 covers 13 residues. The V and J ends lost 5 bases and 3 bases respectively, with 11 bases between them. CDR3 DNA: TGTGCCAGCTCATTGGACGGTTACTACGAGCAGTACTTC. Translation: CASSLDGYYEQYF.

J is TRBJ2-7 and V is TRBV19; 9 nucleotides align to TRBD2. The CDR3 has 14 residues. Germline assignment: CDR1 LNHDA and CDR2 SQIVND (reference sequence). V was pared by 1 base and J by 5 bases, with 3 bases of the junction left unmatched. The CDR3 DNA sequence: TGTGCCAGTAGTATAGTGGCGGGAGGGCACGAGCAGTACTTC. Its protein product is CASSIVAGGHEQYF.

The rearrangement joins TRBV28 to TRBJ2-1; a weak D match, TRBD1 (5 bases). Trimming removed 7 bases at V and 1 base at J, with 8 bases between. Germline-derived CDR1 and CDR2 are MDHEN and SYDVKM. There are 13 residues in the CDR3. Written as DNA, the CDR3 is TGTGCCAGCACAACAGGTTCCTACAATGAGCAGTTCTTC. Translating it yields CASTTGSYNEQFF. Full variable domain (remainder filled in from reference TRBV28 and TRBJ2-1): DVKVTQSSRYLVKRTGEKVFLECVQDMDHENMFWYRQDPGLGLRLIYFSYDVKMKEKGDIPEGYSVSREKKERFSLILESASTNQTSMYLCASTTGSYNEQFFGPGTRLTVL.

The rearrangement joins TRBV9 to TRBJ2-1, with TRBD2 identical over 9 bases. V shed 5 bases, J shed 5 bases, and the junction held 5 bases outside the gene matches. Germline CDR1 SGDLS, CDR2 YYNGEE. This CDR3 comprises 14 residues. CDR3 region: CASSSGGPNNEQFF. The CDR3 nucleotides read TGTGCCAGCAGTAGCGGGGGCCCCAACAATGAGCAGTTCTTC.

On this clone itself: Germline is not matched at one junction end, which may reflect a read error. The chain recombines TRBV28 with TRBJ2-5; the match to TRBD2 covers 9 bases. The CDR3 contains 16 residues. Germline V lookup: CDR1 MDHEN, CDR2 SYDVKM. CDR3 region: CARSWPGGGGEETQYF. The CDR3 DNA reads as TGTGCCCGCAGTTGGCCGGGGGGCGGGGGGGAGGAGACCCAGTACTTC.

This clone was observed once. V gene TRBV6-5 combines with J gene TRBJ1-2; D ambiguous. The germline V gene encodes CDR1 MNHEY and CDR2 SVGAGI. Between the trimmed V and J ends, which lost 0 bases and 2 bases, there was a span of 10 bases. There are 15 residues in the CDR3. CDR3: CASSYSKGGNYGYTF. CDR3 in DNA: TGTGCCAGCAGTTACTCGAAGGGTGGAAACTATGGCTACACCTTC.